Presented here are 5 T cell receptor beta chains from one specimen sequenced in a study of CXCR3-negative and CXCR3-positive naive CD8 T cells. Carrying UMI labels, the TRB cDNA libraries were prepared through 5' RACE. One entry per CDR3 protein, without DNA, is what TCRdb gives after re-calling the 5' RACE reads. The sample spans 50,000 to 75,000 distinct CDR3 sequences; the ten largest clones claim roughly 4.2%. Source material: naive CXCR3- CD8+ T cells from blood. Subset of the sample: CD45RO-CCR7+CD27+CD95- naive CD8+ T cells lacking CXCR3 (TNR3-). Receptors were obtained from a human donor in good health. Some clones in this sample may be carry-over from other donors' samples.

This chain links TRBV20-1 with TRBJ2-1. This CDR3 spans 14 amino acids. Germline CDR1 reads DFQATT; CDR2 reads SNEGSKA (reference sequence). This CDR3 is CSARDLAGWDEQFF.

V gene TRBV20-1 combines with J gene TRBJ2-1; TCRdb proposes TRBD2, but this gene call is untestable without DNA. The CDR3 length is 15 residues. Germline V gene lookup returns CDR1 DFQATT and CDR2 SNEGSKA (reference sequence). The CDR3 spells CSARGTSGLVNEQFF.

The rearrangement uses TRBV20-1 and TRBJ1-3. CDR3 length: 15 amino acids. CDR1 and CDR2 (germline): DFQATT, SNEGSKA (reference sequence). This CDR3 reads CSAADRRLSGNTIYF.

This clonotype is classed as medium-sized by frequency. The chain has TRBV6-2 or TRBV6-3 and TRBJ2-7. The CDR3 sequence is 15 residues long. Germline values: CDR1 MNHEY, CDR2 SVGEGT. CDR3 protein: CASSYSGSAAAEQYF.

The rearrangement links TRBV28 to TRBJ2-7; TCRdb's D call of TRBD2 is untestable without DNA. Germline V gene sequence: CDR1 MDHEN, CDR2 SYDVKM. The CDR3 covers 16 residues. CDR3 region: CASSWATSGSSYEQYF.